Ten or more counts support the clone carrying this T cell receptor (beta chain). TCR beta CDR3 regions were amplified from RNA transcripts. During a first-round RT-PCR of the TCR CDR3, the HTBI primer set was used. TCRdb called the multiplex PCR reads again in MiXCR, with one record for every CDR3 protein. This table holds approximately 400,000 distinct CDR3 sequences, 14% found once. This record belongs to a study of T cells in Graves' hyperthyroidism and ophthalmopathy. Study at large: Peripheral blood collection took place at initial diagnosis, before any treatment.

This CDR3 region has 15 residues. Germline V gene sequence: CDR1 SGHAT, CDR2 FQDESV (reference sequence). Trimming shortened V by 5 bases and J by 6 bases, and 16 bases separated the two germline ends. Investigators excluded patients with uncontrolled infection, other autoimmune disease, pregnancy or lactation. Using more than 7.5 ml of fresh peripheral blood, PBMCs were prepared. Specimen: blood. The sequence was obtained from a woman aged 25 to 45 with Graves' ophthalmopathy. The V call is TRBV11-1, the J call TRBJ2-2; TRBD1 is a possible D gene (5 bases). CDR3 residues: CASSAIGQGPGELFF. For the CDR3, the DNA is TGTGCCAGCAGCGCCATAGGTCAGGGCCCCGGGGAGCTGTTTTTT.